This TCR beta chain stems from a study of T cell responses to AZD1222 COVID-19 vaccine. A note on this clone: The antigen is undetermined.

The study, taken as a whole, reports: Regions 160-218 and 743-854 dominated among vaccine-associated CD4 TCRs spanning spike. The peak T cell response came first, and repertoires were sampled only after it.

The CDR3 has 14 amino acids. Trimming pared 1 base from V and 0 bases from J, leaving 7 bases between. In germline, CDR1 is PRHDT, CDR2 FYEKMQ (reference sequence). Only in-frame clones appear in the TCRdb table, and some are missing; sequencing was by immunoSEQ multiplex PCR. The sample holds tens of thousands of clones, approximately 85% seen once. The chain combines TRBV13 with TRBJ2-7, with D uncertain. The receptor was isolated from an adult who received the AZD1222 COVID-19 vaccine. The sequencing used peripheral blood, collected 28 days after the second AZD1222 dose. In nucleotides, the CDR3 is TGTGCCAGCAGCTTAGTATCCAGCTCCTACGAGCAGTACTTC. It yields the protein CASSLVSSSYEQYF.